The TCR beta chain under discussion was sequenced for a study of T cells in Graves' hyperthyroidism and ophthalmopathy. Uncontrolled infection, other autoimmune disease, pregnancy or lactation disqualified patients from enrolment. Fresh peripheral blood, roughly 9.8 ml of it, supplied the PBMCs. This clonotype was seen a handful of times. Antigen unknown. CDR3 length: 16 amino acids. The ends were cut back, 3 bases at V and 0 bases at J, with 11 bases in the middle. Germline V lookup: CDR1 SEHNR, CDR2 FQNEAQ (reference sequence). Amplification of TCR beta CDR3 regions was performed using RNA transcripts as template. Using the HTBI primer set, a first-round RT-PCR was run on the TCR CDR3. In TCRdb, the multiplex PCR reads were re-called with MiXCR into one record per CDR3 protein. The sample holds roughly 500,000 distinct CDR3 sequences, 11% to 15% seen once. General study points: In the analysis, a 13 V-J model separated ophthalmopathy from stable hyperthyroidism. The majority of expanded thyroid clonotypes above 0.001 also appeared in blood.

This TCR was sampled from a woman aged 25 to 39 with Graves' hyperthyroidism that later progressed to Graves' ophthalmopathy. The chain recombines TRBV7-9 with TRBJ2-2, with D uncertain. Material: blood. Here the CDR3 reads CASSFSLASNTGELFF. The CDR3 DNA follows: TGTGCCAGCAGCTTTTCTTTGGCGTCGAACACCGGGGAGCTGTTTTTT.